This T cell receptor (beta chain) comes out of a study of beta chain features in type 1 diabetes. Study-wide results and limits: Shorter TCRB CDR3s, moderately but significantly so, marked every one of the four CD4+ subsets in Type 1 diabetes patients.

The study reverse transcribed the entire isolated RNA, so it sequenced expressed TCRB transcripts. The method was immunoSEQ multiplex PCR; TCRdb's version includes in-frame clones alone and lacks a portion of them. The data contain hundreds of thousands of clones, roughly 13% of them seen just once; the ten biggest clones take up around 0.04%. Points on this clone: Its target is unknown.

V gave up 0 bases and J gave up 0 bases, with 7 bases separating them. Germline CDR1 reads SGDLS; CDR2 reads YYNGEE. The CDR3 is made up of 15 amino acids. This TCR was recovered from a man between 18 and 29 years old with type 1 diabetes. Specimen: naive CD4+ T cells from blood. The gene calls are TRBV9 and TRBJ1-3; no clear D. CDR3 nucleotides: TGTGCCAGCAGCGTAGCGCCGAGCTCTGGAAACACCATATATTTT. Protein: CASSVAPSSGNTIYF.